Sequencing of this T cell receptor (beta chain) was carried out in a study of cytomegalovirus exposure and HLA in healthy donors. Study details: Per a later analysis, the approximately 700 first-cohort and under 150 validation repertoires shared one platform. Findings and caveats of the study: TCR sequences were mostly rare, though some public TCRs occurred in many donors. CMV antigen specificity of a few CMV-associated chains was confirmed in vitro. The investigators catalogued some 160 TCR beta chains as cytomegalovirus-associated.

The method was immunoSEQ multiplex PCR; TCRdb's version includes in-frame clones alone and lacks a portion of them. The data show approximately 82,000 clones, about 95% seen once. For this clone: The antigen is undetermined.

Per the germline V gene, CDR1 is MGHRA and CDR2 is YSYEKL. The CDR3 consists of 15 residues. The V and J ends lost 2 bases and 5 bases, in that order; junction bases with no gene match: 4. The sample consisted of PBMCs. The sequence was collected from a woman between 18 and 29 years old in good health and CMV-seronegative. The chain has TRBV4-1 and TRBJ1-4; 8 bases match TRBD1. The chain's CDR3 is CASSQPQGGNEKLFF. The CDR3 nucleotides read TGCGCCAGCAGCCAACCACAGGGGGGAAATGAAAAACTGTTTTTT.